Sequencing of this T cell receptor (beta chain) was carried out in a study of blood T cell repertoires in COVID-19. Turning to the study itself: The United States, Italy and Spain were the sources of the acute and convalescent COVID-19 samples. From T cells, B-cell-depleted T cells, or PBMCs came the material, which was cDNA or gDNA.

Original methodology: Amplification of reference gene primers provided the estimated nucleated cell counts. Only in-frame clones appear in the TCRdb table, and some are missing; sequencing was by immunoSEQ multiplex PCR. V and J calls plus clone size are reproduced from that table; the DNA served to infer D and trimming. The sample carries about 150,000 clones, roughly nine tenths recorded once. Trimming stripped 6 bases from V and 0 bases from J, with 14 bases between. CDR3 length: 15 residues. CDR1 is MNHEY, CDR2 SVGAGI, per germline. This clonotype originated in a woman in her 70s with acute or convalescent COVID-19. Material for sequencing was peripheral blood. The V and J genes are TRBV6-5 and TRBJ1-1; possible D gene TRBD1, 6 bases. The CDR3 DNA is TGTGCCAGCAGAGACAGGATCGGGTTGAACACTGAAGCTTTCTTT. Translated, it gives CASRDRIGLNTEAFF.